This T cell receptor beta chain derives from a study of blood T cell repertoires in COVID-19. On the study more broadly: Sources were T cells, B-cell-depleted T cells, or PBMCs; the material itself was cDNA or gDNA.

Those enrolled, adults aged about 18 to 89 years, came from roughly 23 US areas. Participant-given clinical history determined each cohort assignment. Germline V gives CDR1 SGHTA, CDR2 FQGNSA. The CDR3 loop spans 13 amino acids. Trimming cost V 6 bases and J 5 bases, with 13 bases left between them. Per the original methods: Using reference gene primer amplification, nucleated cell counts were estimated. Only in-frame clones appear in the TCRdb table, and some are missing; sequencing was by immunoSEQ multiplex PCR. V, J and clone size reflect that table, while D and trimming were determined from the DNA. The repertoire holds 430,000 or so clones, with roughly 84% as singletons.

The specimen sequenced was PBMCs or T cells enriched from blood (not recorded which). The chain joins TRBV7-2 to TRBJ2-5; tentatively, D is TRBD1 (7 bases). The receptor was isolated from a woman aged 18-29 years who had been exposed to COVID-19. The CDR3 protein is CASSQGEAETQYF. The CDR3 DNA reads TGTGCCAGCAGTCAGGGGGAGGCGGAGACCCAGTACTTC.